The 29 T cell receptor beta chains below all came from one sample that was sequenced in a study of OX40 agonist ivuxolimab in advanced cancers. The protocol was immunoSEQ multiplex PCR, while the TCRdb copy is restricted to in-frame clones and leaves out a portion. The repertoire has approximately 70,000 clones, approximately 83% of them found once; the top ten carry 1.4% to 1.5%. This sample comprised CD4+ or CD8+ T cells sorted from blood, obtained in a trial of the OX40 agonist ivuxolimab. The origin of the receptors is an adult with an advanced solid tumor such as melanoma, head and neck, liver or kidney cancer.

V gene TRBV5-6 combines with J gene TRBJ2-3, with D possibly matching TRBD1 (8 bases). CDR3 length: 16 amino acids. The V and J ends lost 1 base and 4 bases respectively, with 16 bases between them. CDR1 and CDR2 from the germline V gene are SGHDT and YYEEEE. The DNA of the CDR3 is TGTGCCAGCAGCTTGCTACGGACAGGGAGGGCAGATACGCAGTATTTT. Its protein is CASSLLRTGRADTQYF. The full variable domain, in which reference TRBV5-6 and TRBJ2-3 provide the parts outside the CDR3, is DAGVTQSPTHLIKTRGQQVTLRCSPKSGHDTVSWYQQALGQGPQFIFQYYEEEERQRGNFPDRFSGHQFPNYSSELNVNALLLGDSALYLCASSLLRTGRADTQYFGPGTRLTVL.

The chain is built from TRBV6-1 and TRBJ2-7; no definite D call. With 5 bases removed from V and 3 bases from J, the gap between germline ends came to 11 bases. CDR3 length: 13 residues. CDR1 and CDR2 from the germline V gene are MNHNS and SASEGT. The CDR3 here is CASSLTVDYEQYF. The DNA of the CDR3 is TGTGCCAGCAGTTTAACGGTCGACTACGAGCAGTACTTC.

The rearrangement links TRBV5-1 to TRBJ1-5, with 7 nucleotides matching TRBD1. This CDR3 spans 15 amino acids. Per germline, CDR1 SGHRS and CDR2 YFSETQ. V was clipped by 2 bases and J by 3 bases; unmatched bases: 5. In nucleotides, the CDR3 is TGCGCCAGCAGCTTCGCAGGGGGTTCCAATCAGCCCCAGCATTTT. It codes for CASSFAGGSNQPQHF. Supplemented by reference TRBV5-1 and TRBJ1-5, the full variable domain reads KAGVTQTPRYLIKTRGQQVTLSCSPISGHRSVSWYQQTPGQGLQFLFEYFSETQRNKGNFPGRFSGRQFSNSRSEMNVSTLELGDSALYLCASSFAGGSNQPQHFGDGTRLSIL.

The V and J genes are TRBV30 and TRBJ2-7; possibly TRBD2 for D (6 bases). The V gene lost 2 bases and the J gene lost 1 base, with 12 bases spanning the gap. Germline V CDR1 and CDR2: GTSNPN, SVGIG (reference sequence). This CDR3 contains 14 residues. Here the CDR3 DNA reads TGTGCCTGGAGTTGGCGGGGTTCTTCCTACGAGCAGTACTTC. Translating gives CAWSWRGSSYEQYF.

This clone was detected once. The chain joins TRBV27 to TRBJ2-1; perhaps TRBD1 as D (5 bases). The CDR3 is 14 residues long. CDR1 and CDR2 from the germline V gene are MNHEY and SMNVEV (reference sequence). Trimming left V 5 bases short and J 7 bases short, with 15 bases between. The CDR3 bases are TGTGCCAGCAGTCCGAAGGGGATTGGGAATGAGCAGTTCTTC. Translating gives CASSPKGIGNEQFF.

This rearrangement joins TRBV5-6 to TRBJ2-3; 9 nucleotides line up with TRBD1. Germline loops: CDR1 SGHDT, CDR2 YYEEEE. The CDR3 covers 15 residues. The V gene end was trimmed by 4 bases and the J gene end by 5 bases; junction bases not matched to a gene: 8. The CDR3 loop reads CASSPGQGRGDTQYF. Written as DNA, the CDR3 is TGTGCCAGCAGCCCGGGACAGGGTAGGGGAGATACGCAGTATTTT.

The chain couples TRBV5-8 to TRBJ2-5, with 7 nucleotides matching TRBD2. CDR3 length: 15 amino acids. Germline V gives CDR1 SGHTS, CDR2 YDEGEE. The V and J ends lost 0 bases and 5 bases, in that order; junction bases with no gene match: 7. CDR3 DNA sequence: TGTGCCAGCAGCTTGGGCCCCCTTAGCGGGGAGACCCAGTACTTC. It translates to CASSLGPLSGETQYF.

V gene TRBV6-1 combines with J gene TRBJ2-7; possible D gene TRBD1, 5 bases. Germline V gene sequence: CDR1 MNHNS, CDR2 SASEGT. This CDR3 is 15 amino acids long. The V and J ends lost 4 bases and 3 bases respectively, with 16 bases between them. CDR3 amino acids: CASSAQDTLYYEQYF. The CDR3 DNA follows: TGTGCCAGCAGTGCACAGGACACCCTCTACTACGAGCAGTACTTC.

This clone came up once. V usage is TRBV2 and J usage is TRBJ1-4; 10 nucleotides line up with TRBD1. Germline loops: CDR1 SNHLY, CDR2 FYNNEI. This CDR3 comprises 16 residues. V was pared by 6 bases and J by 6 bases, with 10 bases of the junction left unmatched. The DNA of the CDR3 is TGTGCCAGCAGCGCCCAGCGACAGGGGGCGGATGAAAAACTGTTTTTT. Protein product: CASSAQRQGADEKLFF.

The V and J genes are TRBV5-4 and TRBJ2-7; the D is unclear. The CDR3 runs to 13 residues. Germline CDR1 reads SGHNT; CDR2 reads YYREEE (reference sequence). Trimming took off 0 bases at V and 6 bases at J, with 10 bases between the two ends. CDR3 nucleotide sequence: TGTGCCAGCAGCTTGGGCCGGGCAGTCGAGCAGTACTTC. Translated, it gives CASSLGRAVEQYF. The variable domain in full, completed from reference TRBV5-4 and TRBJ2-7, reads ETGVTQSPTHLIKTRGQQVTLRCSSQSGHNTVSWYQQALGQGPQFIFQYYREEENGRGNFPPRFSGLQFPNYSSELNVNALELDDSALYLCASSLGRAVEQYFGPGTRLTVT.

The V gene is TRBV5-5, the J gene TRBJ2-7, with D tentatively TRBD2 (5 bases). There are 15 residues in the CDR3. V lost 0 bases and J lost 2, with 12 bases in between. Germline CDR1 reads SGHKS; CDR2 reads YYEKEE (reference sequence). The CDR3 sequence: CASSLALAAAYEQYF. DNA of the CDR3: TGTGCCAGCAGCTTGGCCCTGGCAGCGGCCTACGAGCAGTACTTC.

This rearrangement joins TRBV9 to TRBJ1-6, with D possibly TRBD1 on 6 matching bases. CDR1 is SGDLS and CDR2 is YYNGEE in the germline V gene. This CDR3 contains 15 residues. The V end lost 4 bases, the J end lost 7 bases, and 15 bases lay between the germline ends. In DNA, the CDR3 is TGTGCCAGCAGCACCACCGGGACACAAAATTCACCCCTCCACTTT. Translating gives CASSTTGTQNSPLHF.

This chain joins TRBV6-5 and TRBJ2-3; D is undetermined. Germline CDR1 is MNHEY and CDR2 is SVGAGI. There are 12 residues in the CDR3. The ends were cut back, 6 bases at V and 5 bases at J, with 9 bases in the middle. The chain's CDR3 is CASRSPQDTQYF. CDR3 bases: TGTGCCAGCAGGTCCCCCCAAGATACGCAGTATTTT.

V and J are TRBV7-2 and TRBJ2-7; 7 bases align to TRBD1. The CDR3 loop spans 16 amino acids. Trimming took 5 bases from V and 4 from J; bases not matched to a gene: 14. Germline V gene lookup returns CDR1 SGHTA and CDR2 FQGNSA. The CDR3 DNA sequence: TGTGCCAGCAGCCCCCGCCGAGGCCTACAGGGGTACGAGCAGTACTTC. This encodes CASSPRRGLQGYEQYF.

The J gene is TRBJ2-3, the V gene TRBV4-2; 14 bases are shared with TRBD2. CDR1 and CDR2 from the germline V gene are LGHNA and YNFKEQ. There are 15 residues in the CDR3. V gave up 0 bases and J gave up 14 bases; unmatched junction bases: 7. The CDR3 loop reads CASSQDWGTSGGRYF. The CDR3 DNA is TGTGCCAGCAGCCAAGATTGGGGGACTAGCGGGGGCCGGTATTTT.

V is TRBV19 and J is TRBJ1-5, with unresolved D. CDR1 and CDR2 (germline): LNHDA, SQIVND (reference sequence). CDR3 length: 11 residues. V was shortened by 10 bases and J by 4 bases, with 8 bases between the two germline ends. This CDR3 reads CAMGTNQPQHF. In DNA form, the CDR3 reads TGTGCCATGGGAACAAATCAGCCCCAGCATTTT.

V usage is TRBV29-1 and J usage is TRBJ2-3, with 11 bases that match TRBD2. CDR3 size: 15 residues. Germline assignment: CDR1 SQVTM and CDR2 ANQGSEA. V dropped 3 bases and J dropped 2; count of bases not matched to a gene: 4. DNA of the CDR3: TGCAGCGTTGAGACTAGCGGGGTAAACACAGATACGCAGTATTTT. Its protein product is CSVETSGVNTDTQYF.

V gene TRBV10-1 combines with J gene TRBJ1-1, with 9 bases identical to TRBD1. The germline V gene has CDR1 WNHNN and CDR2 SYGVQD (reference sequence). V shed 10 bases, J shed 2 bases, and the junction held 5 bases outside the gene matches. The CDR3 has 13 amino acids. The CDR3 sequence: CATGTGINTEAFF. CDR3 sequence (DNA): TGCGCCACAGGGACAGGGATCAACACTGAAGCTTTCTTT.

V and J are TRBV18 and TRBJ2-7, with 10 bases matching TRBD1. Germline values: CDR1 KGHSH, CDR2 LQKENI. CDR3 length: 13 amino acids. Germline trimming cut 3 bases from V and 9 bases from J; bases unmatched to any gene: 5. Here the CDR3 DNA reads TGTGCCAGCTCACCTGGACAGGGGGATCCGCAGTACTTC. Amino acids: CASSPGQGDPQYF.

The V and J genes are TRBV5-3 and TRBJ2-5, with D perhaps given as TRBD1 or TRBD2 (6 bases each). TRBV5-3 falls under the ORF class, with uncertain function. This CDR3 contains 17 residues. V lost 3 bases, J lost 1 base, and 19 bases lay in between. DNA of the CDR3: TGTGCCAGAAGCTCTTACCTGTATGGGGGGCTCCAAGAGACCCAGTACTTC. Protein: CARSSYLYGGLQETQYF.

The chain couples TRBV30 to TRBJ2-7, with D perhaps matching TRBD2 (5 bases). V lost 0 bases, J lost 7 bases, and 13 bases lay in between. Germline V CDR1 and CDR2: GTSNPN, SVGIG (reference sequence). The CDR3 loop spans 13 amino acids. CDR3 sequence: CAWSVASGSEQYF. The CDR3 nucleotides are TGTGCCTGGAGTGTAGCGTCGGGGTCTGAGCAGTACTTC.

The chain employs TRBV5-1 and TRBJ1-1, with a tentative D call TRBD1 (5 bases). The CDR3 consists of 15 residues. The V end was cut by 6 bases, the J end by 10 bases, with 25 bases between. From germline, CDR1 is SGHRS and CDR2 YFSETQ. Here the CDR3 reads CASKVGGTSFDGAFF. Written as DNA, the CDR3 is TGCGCCAGCAAGGTCGGTGGGACCAGCTTTGACGGAGCTTTCTTT.

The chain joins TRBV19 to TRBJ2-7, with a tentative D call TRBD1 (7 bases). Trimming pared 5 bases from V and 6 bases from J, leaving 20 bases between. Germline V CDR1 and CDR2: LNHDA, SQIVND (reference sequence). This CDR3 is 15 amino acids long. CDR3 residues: CASSVPTGSGGEQYF. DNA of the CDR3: TGTGCCAGTAGTGTGCCGACAGGGTCCGGGGGCGAGCAGTACTTC.

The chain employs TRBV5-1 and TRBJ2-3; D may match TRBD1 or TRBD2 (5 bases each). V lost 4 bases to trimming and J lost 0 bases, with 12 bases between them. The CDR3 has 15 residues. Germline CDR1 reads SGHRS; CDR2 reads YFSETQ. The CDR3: CASSGDGASTDTQYF. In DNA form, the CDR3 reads TGCGCCAGCAGCGGGGACGGAGCTAGCACAGATACGCAGTATTTT.

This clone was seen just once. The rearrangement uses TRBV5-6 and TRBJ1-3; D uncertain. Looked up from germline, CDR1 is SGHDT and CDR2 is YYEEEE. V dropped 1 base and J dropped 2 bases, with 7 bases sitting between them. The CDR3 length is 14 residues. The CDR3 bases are TGTGCCAGCAGCTTGAGGCTACCTGGAAACACCATATATTTT. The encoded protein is CASSLRLPGNTIYF. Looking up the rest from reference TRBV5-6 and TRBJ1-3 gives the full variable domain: DAGVTQSPTHLIKTRGQQVTLRCSPKSGHDTVSWYQQALGQGPQFIFQYYEEEERQRGNFPDRFSGHQFPNYSSELNVNALLLGDSALYLCASSLRLPGNTIYFGEGSWLTVV.

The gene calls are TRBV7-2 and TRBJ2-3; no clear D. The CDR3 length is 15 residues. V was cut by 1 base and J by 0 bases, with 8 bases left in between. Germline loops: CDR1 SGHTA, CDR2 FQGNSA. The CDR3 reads CASSLEALSTDTQYF. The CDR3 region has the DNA TGTGCCAGCAGCTTAGAGGCCCTTAGCACAGATACGCAGTATTTT.

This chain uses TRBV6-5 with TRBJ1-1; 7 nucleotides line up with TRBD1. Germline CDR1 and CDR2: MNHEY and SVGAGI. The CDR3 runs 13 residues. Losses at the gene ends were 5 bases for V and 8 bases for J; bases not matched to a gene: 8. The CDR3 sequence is CASSRTGGLEAFF. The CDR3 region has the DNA TGTGCCAGCAGTCGGACAGGAGGCTTAGAAGCTTTCTTT.

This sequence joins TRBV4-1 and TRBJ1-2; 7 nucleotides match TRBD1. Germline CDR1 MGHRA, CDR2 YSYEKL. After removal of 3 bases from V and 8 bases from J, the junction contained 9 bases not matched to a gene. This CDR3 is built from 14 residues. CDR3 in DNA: TGCGCCAGCAGCCAGTCAGGGGGATTATGGGGCTACACCTTC. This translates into CASSQSGGLWGYTF.

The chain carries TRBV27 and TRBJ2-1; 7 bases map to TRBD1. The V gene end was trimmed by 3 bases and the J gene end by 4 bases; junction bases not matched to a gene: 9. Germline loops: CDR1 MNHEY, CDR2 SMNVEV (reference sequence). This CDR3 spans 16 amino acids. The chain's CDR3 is CASSFYRGVPYNEQFF. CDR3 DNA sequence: TGTGCCAGCAGTTTCTACAGGGGAGTCCCTTACAATGAGCAGTTCTTC.